A selection of T cell receptor beta chains follows, all from one sample in a study of beta chain features in type 1 diabetes. The protocol was immunoSEQ multiplex PCR, while the TCRdb copy is restricted to in-frame clones and leaves out a portion. The table shows more than 250,000 clones, with around 20% occurring only once. The source material was naive CD4+ T cells from blood. Every receptor here comes from a woman in her thirties or forties with type 1 diabetes. Both conserved end residues are part of each CDR3. A D gene is named only where the DNA matches it firmly. The size field is filled for only some rows; it gives once, few, many or a size class.

>TRBV5-1|.|TRBJ2-5|TRBD2|15
CASSLGTSGRETQYF
TGCGCCAGCAGCTTAGGGACTAGCGGTCGGGAGACCCAGTACTTC
>TRBV7-9|.|TRBJ2-7|TRBD1|13
CASSSDTGEEQYF
TGTGCCAGCAGCTCAGATACAGGGGAAGAGCAGTACTTC
>TRBV6-5|.|TRBJ1-2|.|13
CASTGGGNYGYTF
TGTGCCAGCACGGGGGGTGGGAACTATGGCTACACCTTC
>TRBV5-4|.|TRBJ1-6|.|16
CASSLGGSGYNSPLHF
TGTGCCAGCAGCTTGGGAGGATCCGGATATAATTCACCCCTCCACTTT
>TRBV5-1|.|TRBJ2-2|TRBD1|15
CASDTGGASAGELFF
TGCGCCAGCGATACAGGGGGCGCCTCAGCCGGGGAGCTGTTTTTT
>TRBV9|few|TRBJ2-5|.|13
CASSGASKETQYF
TGTGCCAGCAGTGGTGCTTCTAAAGAGACCCAGTACTTC
>TRBV25-1|few|TRBJ1-2|TRBD1|13
CASSDGTEDLPTF
TGTGCCAGCAGTGACGGGACAGAGGACCTACCCACCTTC
>TRBV5-1|.|TRBJ1-6|.|14
CASSLAGENSPLHF
TGCGCCAGCAGCTTGGCAGGGGAGAACTCACCCCTCCACTTT
>TRBV25-1|.|TRBJ1-1|TRBD1|13
CASVRTGDTEAFF
TGTGCCAGCGTTAGGACAGGGGATACTGAAGCTTTCTTT
>TRBV2|few|TRBJ2-7|.|14
CASGRQPTPYEQYF
TGTGCCAGCGGTAGACAGCCTACGCCGTACGAGCAGTACTTC
>TRBV5-1|few|TRBJ1-1|TRBD1|13
CASAGQGNTEAFF
TGCGCCAGCGCGGGACAGGGGAACACTGAAGCTTTCTTT
>TRBV28|.|TRBJ2-2|TRBD2|15
CASSPSGLGAGELFF
TGTGCCAGCAGTCCCTCGGGACTAGGGGCCGGGGAGCTGTTTTTT
>TRBV6-6|.|TRBJ2-7|TRBD2|15
CASSYLTSGSGEQYF
TGTGCCAGCAGTTACTTGACTAGCGGCTCGGGAGAGCAGTACTTC
>TRBV18|.|TRBJ2-7|TRBD2|15
CASSLTGTSPWEQYF
TGTGCCAGCTCACTCACCGGGACTAGCCCGTGGGAGCAGTACTTC
>TRBV29-1|few|TRBJ2-3|TRBD2|15
CSVEVGSGTTDTQYF
TGCAGCGTTGAAGTCGGTAGCGGGACAACAGATACGCAGTATTTT
>TRBV28|few|TRBJ1-2|.|14
CASRSGGRTYGYTF
TGTGCCAGCAGGTCCGGAGGGCGCACCTATGGCTACACCTTC
>TRBV7-2|.|TRBJ1-6|.|15
CASSLAWQGGSPLHF
TGTGCCAGCAGCTTAGCGTGGCAGGGAGGTTCACCCCTCCACTTT
>TRBV7-9|.|TRBJ1-2|TRBD1|16
CASTQEQGAFSGGYTF
TGTGCCAGCACCCAAGAGCAGGGGGCCTTTTCAGGTGGCTACACCTTC
>TRBV21-1|.|TRBJ2-1|.|16
CASSKVGSVHYNEQFF
TGTGCCAGCAGCAAAGTAGGTAGCGTACACTACAATGAGCAGTTCTTC
>TRBV7-2|.|TRBJ1-2|.|11
CASSFGGGYTF
TGTGCCAGCAGCTTCGGGGGTGGCTACACCTTC
>TRBV30|.|TRBJ2-1|TRBD2|17
CAWESPRASGKRNEQFF
TGTGCCTGGGAATCTCCCCGGGCGAGCGGGAAGAGAAATGAGCAGTTCTTC
>TRBV7-2|few|TRBJ1-2|TRBD1|13
CASSLGQGYGYTF
TGTGCCAGCAGCCTGGGACAGGGATATGGCTACACCTTC
>TRBV11-2|few|TRBJ1-1|.|14
CASTLRGMNTEAFF
TGTGCCAGCACCCTCCGAGGCATGAACACTGAAGCTTTCTTT
>TRBV28|.|TRBJ1-1|.|15
CASSVPGTMNTEAFF
TGTGCCAGCAGTGTCCCCGGGACAATGAACACTGAAGCTTTCTTT
>TRBV28|few|TRBJ2-3|.|16
CASSPQTGSPTDTQYF
TGTGCCAGCAGTCCTCAGACAGGAAGCCCCACAGATACGCAGTATTTT
>TRBV11-1|.|TRBJ1-1|.|13
CASSLEWAGEAFF
TGTGCCAGCAGCTTAGAATGGGCAGGTGAAGCTTTCTTT
>TRBV7-9|.|TRBJ1-1|.|16
CASSRPRDFGNTEAFF
TGTGCCAGCAGTCGGCCGCGGGACTTTGGGAACACTGAAGCTTTCTTT
>TRBV7-3|few|TRBJ2-1|TRBD2|14
CASSLGLAGNEQFF
TGTGCCAGCAGCTTAGGGCTAGCGGGCAATGAGCAGTTCTTC
>TRBV11-1|.|TRBJ2-1|.|15
CASSSTRFKGGEQFF
TGTGCCAGCAGCTCCACTAGGTTCAAAGGGGGTGAGCAGTTCTTC
>TRBV6-6|few|TRBJ2-4|.|13
CASSRDRPDIQYF
TGTGCCAGCAGCCGCGACAGGCCGGACATTCAGTACTTC
>TRBV9|few|TRBJ2-1|.|17
CASSVSSGFSGHNEQFF
TGTGCCAGCAGCGTCTCCTCGGGGTTTAGCGGCCACAATGAGCAGTTCTTC
>TRBV4-3|few|TRBJ1-4|TRBD1|15
CASSQAQGDYEKLFF
TGCGCCAGCAGCCAAGCACAGGGGGACTATGAAAAACTGTTTTTT
>TRBV18|.|TRBJ1-1|.|15
CASSPRGGEDTEAFF
TGTGCCAGCTCACCGAGAGGAGGGGAGGACACTGAAGCTTTCTTT
>TRBV11-3|few|TRBJ2-3|.|15
CASSLGAVSTDTQYF
TGTGCCAGCAGCTTAGGTGCGGTCTCCACAGATACGCAGTATTTT
>TRBV19|.|TRBJ1-2|.|14
CASSPRAGSYGYTF
TGTGCCAGTAGTCCGAGGGCGGGTAGCTATGGCTACACCTTC
>TRBV6-5|.|TRBJ1-5|.|13
CASTPSPRQPQHF
TGTGCCAGCACCCCGAGCCCCCGTCAGCCCCAGCATTTT
>TRBV5-4|.|TRBJ1-2|.|16
CASSSGGAIPSGGYTF
TGTGCCAGCAGCTCGGGGGGGGCTATCCCCTCGGGAGGCTACACCTTC
>TRBV18|.|TRBJ2-5|TRBD2|14
CASSPPGLADTQYF
TGTGCCAGCTCACCACCGGGACTAGCGGACACCCAGTACTTC
>TRBV13|few|TRBJ2-7|TRBD1|16
CASSLVGTGGTGEQYF
TGTGCCAGCAGCTTAGTGGGGACAGGGGGGACGGGCGAGCAGTACTTC
>TRBV29-1|few|TRBJ2-1|.|12
CSVGLSSNEQFF
TGCAGCGTTGGACTTTCCTCCAATGAGCAGTTCTTC
>TRBV15|few|TRBJ2-3|.|12
CATSSPKDTQYF
TGTGCCACCAGCAGCCCTAAGGATACGCAGTATTTT
>TRBV9|.|TRBJ2-3|TRBD1|14
CASSVVEGADTQYF
TGTGCCAGCAGCGTAGTAGAGGGGGCTGATACGCAGTATTTT
>TRBV6-5|few|TRBJ2-5|TRBD2|16
CASSFGASGSQETQYF
TGTGCCAGCAGTTTCGGGGCTAGCGGGAGCCAAGAGACCCAGTACTTC
>TRBV18|.|TRBJ2-3|.|16
CASSRIQQGNTDTQYF
TGTGCCAGCTCACGAATCCAGCAGGGCAACACAGATACGCAGTATTTT
>TRBV14|few|TRBJ2-7|TRBD2|13
CASSPSGAYEQYF
TGTGCCAGCAGCCCCAGCGGGGCCTACGAGCAGTACTTC
>TRBV4-2|.|TRBJ1-1|.|15
CASSQEAPLNTEAFF
TGTGCCAGCAGCCAAGAGGCTCCATTGAACACTGAAGCTTTCTTT
>TRBV28|.|TRBJ2-5|.|14
CASSFSGEQETQYF
TGTGCCAGCAGTTTCTCGGGGGAGCAAGAGACCCAGTACTTC
>TRBV9|.|TRBJ2-7|.|15
CASSVGIERDYEQYF
TGTGCCAGCAGCGTAGGTATAGAGAGAGACTACGAGCAGTACTTC
>TRBV7-9|few|TRBJ2-3|.|14
CASSPDRSGDTQYF
TGTGCCAGCAGCCCAGATCGGTCGGGGGATACGCAGTATTTT
>TRBV7-2|.|TRBJ2-5|TRBD1|14
CASSLAGGWETQYF
TGTGCCAGCAGCTTAGCAGGGGGCTGGGAGACCCAGTACTTC
>TRBV6-6|.|TRBJ1-5|.|14
CASSYGRDAQPQHF
TGTGCCAGCAGTTACGGGCGGGACGCTCAGCCCCAGCATTTT
>TRBV14|.|TRBJ2-2|.|12
CASGRGGGELFF
TGTGCCAGCGGCAGGGGCGGCGGGGAGCTGTTTTTT
>TRBV4-2|.|TRBJ2-1|TRBD2|15
CASSLGGLAWAEQFF
TGTGCCAGCAGCCTGGGGGGACTAGCGTGGGCTGAGCAGTTCTTC
>TRBV23-1|.|TRBJ2-7|.|15
CASSQFSGIRCEQYF
TGCGCCAGCAGTCAATTTTCCGGGATACGGTGCGAGCAGTACTTC
>TRBV4-2|.|TRBJ2-5|.|14
CASSQDGAGETQYF
TGTGCCAGCAGCCAAGACGGTGCCGGGGAGACCCAGTACTTC
>TRBV7-2|.|TRBJ2-1|TRBD2|15
CASSLVSGRAGEQFF
TGTGCCAGCAGCTTAGTTAGCGGGAGGGCCGGGGAGCAGTTCTTC
>TRBV7-9|few|TRBJ2-5|TRBD1|13
CASSPIPTGGPDF
TGTGCCAGCAGCCCTATCCCCACAGGGGGTCCCGACTTC
>TRBV25-1|.|TRBJ2-3|TRBD2|17
CASGHPLGGGATDTQYF
TGTGCCAGCGGTCACCCCCTCGGCGGGGGGGCTACAGATACGCAGTATTTT
>TRBV28|.|TRBJ2-7|TRBD1|12
CASGTGAYEQYF
TGTGCCAGCGGGACAGGGGCCTACGAGCAGTACTTC
>TRBV19|.|TRBJ2-2|TRBD1|14
CASRQGLNTGELFF
TGTGCCAGTAGACAGGGGCTTAACACCGGGGAGCTGTTTTTT